This T cell receptor beta chain emerged from a study of post-analysis software for immune sequencing data (dated by TCRdb to the mid-2010s). Broadly, across the study: Recorded disease courses included relapsing-remitting, secondary progressive and progressive-relapsing multiple sclerosis, with some patients lacking subtype annotation. A subset of samples was prepared in parallel using single-end sample barcoding, then pooled and co-amplified after Illumina adapter ligation. The patient repertoires were set against 11 previously published healthy control repertoires from donors whose ages ranged from roughly 6 to 27 years.

Sequences SGHDT (CDR1) and YYEEEE (CDR2) are obtained from the germline V gene. V drops 5 bases and J drops 0 bases, leaving 12 bases in between. From its cysteine to its phenylalanine, the CDR3 spans 16 amino acids. CDR3 DNA only is kept here, 48 bases in frame from base 1. The method was PCR. The instrument given in TCRdb is Illumina HiSeq 2500. To reduce PCR and sequencing biases, unique molecular identifiers were built into the TCR beta cDNA libraries. Approximately 500,000 cDNA molecules were obtained for every 1 to 10 million input T cells, so each molecule roughly corresponded to one T cell. The patient libraries were prepared and sequenced using the same protocol as the earlier healthy control dataset. Within a given batch, samples were prepared together, multiplexed and sequenced on the same HiSeq lane. As for the original processing: Raw barcoded reads were processed with MIGEC, and single-read molecular identifier groups were discarded before consensus assembly and CDR3 extraction. VDJtools was used for post-analysis of the clonotype tables, and diversity was normalized by down-sampling every dataset to the size of the smallest sample. In repertoire overlap clustering, CDR3 amino acid sequences, but not nucleotide sequences, were matched to correct batch-related cross-sample contamination. The public reads were quality trimmed at Q25 with fastp and then assembled into clones with MiXCR by TCRdb, keeping productive beta chains. Rows with a matching CDR3 protein are joined into one entry that keeps the most common DNA and genes. These V and J calls rely on TCRdb rather than the paper's analysis. The sample table records hundreds of thousands of distinct CDR3 sequences; approximately 30% of these occur just once. More than 0.55% of the sample comes from the top ten.

Comment on this clonotype: It has no known antigen specificity. It has no much larger one-base neighbor in the sample; base qualities were not kept.

Overall study outcomes, separate from this receptor: Normalized Chao1 diversity was significantly lower in multiple sclerosis patients than controls, suggesting substantial peripheral T-cell clonal expansion. The multiple sclerosis patient group was slightly younger than the control group. Direct clustering with F measure revealed strong co-clustering of samples prepared in the same batch, which led to a batch-effect correction. Roughly 5 TRBV segments, including TRBV5-6, TRBV5-1 and TRBV20-1, were significantly more frequent in patients than controls.

To demonstrate the VDJtools post-analysis software, the study profiled TCR beta repertoires from the peripheral blood of about a dozen young patients with multiple sclerosis. Multiple sclerosis patients were children and adolescents aged about 6 to 16 years. Sequences were obtained from blood. Rearrangement joined TRBV5-6 to TRBJ1-6, with the D gene uncertain. This TCR came from a girl aged 5-17 years with multiple sclerosis. The DNA sequence is TGTGCCAGCAGTCGACCCAAGAACTCCTATAATTCACCCCTCCACTTT. This gives the protein CASSRPKNSYNSPLHF.